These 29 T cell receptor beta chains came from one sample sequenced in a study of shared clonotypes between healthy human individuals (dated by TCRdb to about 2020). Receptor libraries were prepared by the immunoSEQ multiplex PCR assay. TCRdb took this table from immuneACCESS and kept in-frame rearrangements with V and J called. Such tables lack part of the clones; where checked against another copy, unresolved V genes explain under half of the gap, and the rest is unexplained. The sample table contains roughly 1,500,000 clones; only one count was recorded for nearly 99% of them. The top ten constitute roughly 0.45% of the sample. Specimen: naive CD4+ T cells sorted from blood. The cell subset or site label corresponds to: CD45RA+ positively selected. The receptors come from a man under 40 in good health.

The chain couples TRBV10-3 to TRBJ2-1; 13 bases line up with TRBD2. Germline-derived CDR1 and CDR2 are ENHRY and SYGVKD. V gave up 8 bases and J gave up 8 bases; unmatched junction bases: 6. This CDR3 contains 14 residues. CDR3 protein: CAIAPGLAGYEQFF. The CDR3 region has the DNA TGTGCCATCGCTCCGGGACTAGCGGGATATGAGCAGTTCTTC.

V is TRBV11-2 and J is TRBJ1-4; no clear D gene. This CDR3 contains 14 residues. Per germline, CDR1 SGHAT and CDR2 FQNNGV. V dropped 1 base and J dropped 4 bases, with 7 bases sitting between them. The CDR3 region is CASSLVQNNEKLFF. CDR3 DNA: TGTGCCAGCAGCTTAGTGCAGAATAATGAAAAACTGTTTTTT.

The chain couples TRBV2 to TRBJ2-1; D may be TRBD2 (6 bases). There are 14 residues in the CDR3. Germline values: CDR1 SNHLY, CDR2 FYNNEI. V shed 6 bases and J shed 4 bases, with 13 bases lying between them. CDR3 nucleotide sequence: TGTGCCAGCAGGGATGCGGGATCATACAATGAGCAGTTCTTC. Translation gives CASRDAGSYNEQFF.

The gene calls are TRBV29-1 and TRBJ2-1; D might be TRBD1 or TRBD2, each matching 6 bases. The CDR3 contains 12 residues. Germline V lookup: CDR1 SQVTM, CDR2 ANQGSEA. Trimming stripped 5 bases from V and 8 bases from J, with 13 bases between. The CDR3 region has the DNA TGCAGCGTTCTCGGGGGCTCGGATGAGCAGTTCTTC. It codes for CSVLGGSDEQFF.

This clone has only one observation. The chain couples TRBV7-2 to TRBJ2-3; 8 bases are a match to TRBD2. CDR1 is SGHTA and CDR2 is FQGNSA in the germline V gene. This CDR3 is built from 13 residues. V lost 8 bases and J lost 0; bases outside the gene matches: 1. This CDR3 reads CASASGSTDTQYF. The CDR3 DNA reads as TGTGCCAGCGCTAGCGGGAGCACAGATACGCAGTATTTT.

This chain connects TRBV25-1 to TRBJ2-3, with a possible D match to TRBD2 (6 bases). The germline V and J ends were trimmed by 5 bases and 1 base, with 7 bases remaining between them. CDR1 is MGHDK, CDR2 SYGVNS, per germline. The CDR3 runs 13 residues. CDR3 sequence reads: CASSSSGTDTQYF. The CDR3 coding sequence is TGTGCCAGCAGTTCTAGCGGCACAGATACGCAGTATTTT.

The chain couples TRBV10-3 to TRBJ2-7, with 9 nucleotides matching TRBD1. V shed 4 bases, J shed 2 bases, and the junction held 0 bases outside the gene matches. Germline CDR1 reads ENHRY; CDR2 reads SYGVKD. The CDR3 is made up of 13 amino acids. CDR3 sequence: CAISGDRAYEQYF. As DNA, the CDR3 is TGTGCCATCAGTGGGGACAGGGCCTACGAGCAGTACTTC.

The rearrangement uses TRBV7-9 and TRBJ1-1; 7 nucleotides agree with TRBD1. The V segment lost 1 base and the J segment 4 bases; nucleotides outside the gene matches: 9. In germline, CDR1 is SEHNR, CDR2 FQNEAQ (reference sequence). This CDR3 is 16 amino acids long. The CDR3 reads CASSLGDRAVGTEAFF. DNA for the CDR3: TGTGCCAGCAGCTTAGGAGACAGGGCGGTCGGCACTGAAGCTTTCTTT.

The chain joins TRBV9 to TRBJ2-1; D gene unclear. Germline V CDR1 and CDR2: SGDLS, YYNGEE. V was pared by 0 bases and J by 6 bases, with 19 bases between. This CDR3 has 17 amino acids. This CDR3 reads CASSVAGRHGSVNEQFF. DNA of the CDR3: TGTGCCAGCAGCGTAGCCGGCCGACATGGTTCGGTCAATGAGCAGTTCTTC. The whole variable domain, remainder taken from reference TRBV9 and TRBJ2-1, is DSGVTQTPKHLITATGQRVTLRCSPRSGDLSVYWYQQSLDQGLQFLIQYYNGEERAKGNILERFSAQQFPDLHSELNLSSLELGDSALYFCASSVAGRHGSVNEQFFGPGTRLTVL.

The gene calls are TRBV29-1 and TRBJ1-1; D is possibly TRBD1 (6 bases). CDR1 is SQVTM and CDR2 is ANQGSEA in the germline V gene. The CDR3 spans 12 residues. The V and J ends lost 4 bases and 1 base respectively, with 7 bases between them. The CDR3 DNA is TGCAGCGTTGTACAGGGGAACACTGAAGCTTTCTTT. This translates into CSVVQGNTEAFF.

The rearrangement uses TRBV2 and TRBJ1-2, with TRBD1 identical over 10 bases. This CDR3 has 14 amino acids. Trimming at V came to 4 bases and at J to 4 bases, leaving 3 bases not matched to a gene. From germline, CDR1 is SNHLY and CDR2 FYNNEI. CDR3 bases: TGTGCCAGCAGTGCGGACAGGGGGTCCTATGGCTACACCTTC. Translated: CASSADRGSYGYTF.

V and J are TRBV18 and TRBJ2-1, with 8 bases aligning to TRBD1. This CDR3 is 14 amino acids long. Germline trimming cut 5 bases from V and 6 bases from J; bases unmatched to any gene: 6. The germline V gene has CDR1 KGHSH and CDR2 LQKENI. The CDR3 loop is CASSGGQGFNEQFF. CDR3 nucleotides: TGTGCCAGCTCAGGCGGACAGGGCTTCAATGAGCAGTTCTTC.

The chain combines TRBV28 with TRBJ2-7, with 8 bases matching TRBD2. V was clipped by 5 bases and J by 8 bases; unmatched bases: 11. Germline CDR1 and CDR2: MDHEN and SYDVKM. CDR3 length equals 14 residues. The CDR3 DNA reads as TGTGCCAGCAGTCCGGGACTAGGGACGATTCAGCAGTACTTC. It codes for CASSPGLGTIQQYF. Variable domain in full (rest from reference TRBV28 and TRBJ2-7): DVKVTQSSRYLVKRTGEKVFLECVQDMDHENMFWYRQDPGLGLRLIYFSYDVKMKEKGDIPEGYSVSREKKERFSLILESASTNQTSMYLCASSPGLGTIQQYFGPGTRLTVT.

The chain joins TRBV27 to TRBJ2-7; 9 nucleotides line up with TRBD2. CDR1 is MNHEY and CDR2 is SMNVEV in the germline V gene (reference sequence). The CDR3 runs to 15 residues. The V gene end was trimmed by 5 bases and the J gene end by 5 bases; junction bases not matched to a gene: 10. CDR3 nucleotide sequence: TGTGCCAGCAGTGCCCTCTCTAGCGGGATAAACGAGCAGTACTTC. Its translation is CASSALSSGINEQYF.

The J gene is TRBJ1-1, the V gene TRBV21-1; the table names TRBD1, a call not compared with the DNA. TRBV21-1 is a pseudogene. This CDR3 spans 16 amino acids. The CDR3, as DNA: TGTGCCAGCAGCAAAGCTCATGGGACAGGGGATTCTGAAGCTTTCTTT. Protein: CASSKAHGTGDSEAFF.

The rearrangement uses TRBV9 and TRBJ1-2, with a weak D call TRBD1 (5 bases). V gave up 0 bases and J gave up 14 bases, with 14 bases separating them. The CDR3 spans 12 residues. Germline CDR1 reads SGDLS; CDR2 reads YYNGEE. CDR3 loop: CASSVAAGRRTF. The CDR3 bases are TGTGCCAGCAGCGTAGCGGCAGGGAGGAGGACCTTC.

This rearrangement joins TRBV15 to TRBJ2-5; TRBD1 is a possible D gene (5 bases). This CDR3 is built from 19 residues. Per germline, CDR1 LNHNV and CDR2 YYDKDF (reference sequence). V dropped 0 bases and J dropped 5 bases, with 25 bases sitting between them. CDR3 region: CATSRDKGMTPQPRETQYF. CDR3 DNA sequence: TGTGCCACCAGCAGAGATAAGGGGATGACGCCACAGCCCAGGGAGACCCAGTACTTC.

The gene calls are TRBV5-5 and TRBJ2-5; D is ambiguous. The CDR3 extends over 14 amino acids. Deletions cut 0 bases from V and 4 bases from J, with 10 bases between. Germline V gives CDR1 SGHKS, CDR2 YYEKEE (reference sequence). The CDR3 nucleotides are TGTGCCAGCAGCTTGGCAGGTACCCCAGAGACCCAGTACTTC. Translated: CASSLAGTPETQYF.

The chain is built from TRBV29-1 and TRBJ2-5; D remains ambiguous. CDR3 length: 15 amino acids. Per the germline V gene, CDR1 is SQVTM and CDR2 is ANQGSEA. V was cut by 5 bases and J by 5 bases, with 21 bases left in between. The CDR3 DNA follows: TGCAGCGTTTCCGGGCGACTTATTTTATCGGAGACCCAGTACTTC. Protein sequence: CSVSGRLILSETQYF.

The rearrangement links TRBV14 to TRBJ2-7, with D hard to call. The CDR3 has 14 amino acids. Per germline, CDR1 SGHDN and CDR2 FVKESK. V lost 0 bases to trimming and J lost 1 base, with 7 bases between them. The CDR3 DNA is TGTGCCAGCAGCCAAGATATAGGGTCCTACGAGCAGTACTTC. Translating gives CASSQDIGSYEQYF.

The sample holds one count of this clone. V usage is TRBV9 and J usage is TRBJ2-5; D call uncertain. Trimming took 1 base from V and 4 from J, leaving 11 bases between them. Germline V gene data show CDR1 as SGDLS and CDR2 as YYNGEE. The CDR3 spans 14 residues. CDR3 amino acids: CASSVPGLGETQYF. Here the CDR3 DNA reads TGTGCCAGCAGCGTACCAGGTTTGGGAGAGACCCAGTACTTC.

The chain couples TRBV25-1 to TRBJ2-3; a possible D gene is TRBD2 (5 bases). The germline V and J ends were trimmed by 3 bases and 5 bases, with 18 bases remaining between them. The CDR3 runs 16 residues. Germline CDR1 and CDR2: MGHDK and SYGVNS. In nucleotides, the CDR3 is TGTGCCAGCAGTGACTTCGGGGAACGCATTAGAGATACGCAGTATTTT. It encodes CASSDFGERIRDTQYF.

CDR3 sequence (DNA): TGTGCCAGCAGCTACCGACAGGGATCTGGGGCCAACGTCCTGACTTTC. Translated, it gives CASSYRQGSGANVLTF. This chain joins TRBV28 and TRBJ2-6; the match to TRBD1 covers 7 bases. The V gene's germline CDR1 is MDHEN and CDR2 SYDVKM. The junction had 6 bases not matched to a gene; V was cut back by 6 bases and J by 1 base. The CDR3 is 16 residues long.

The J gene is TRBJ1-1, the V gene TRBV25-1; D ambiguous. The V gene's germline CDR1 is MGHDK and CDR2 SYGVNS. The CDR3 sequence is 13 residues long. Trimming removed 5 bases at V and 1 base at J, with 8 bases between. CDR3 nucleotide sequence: TGTGCCAGCAGTACACCCCCGAACACTGAAGCTTTCTTT. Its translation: CASSTPPNTEAFF.

In DNA form, the CDR3 reads TGTGCCAGTAGTAGCGTAGTATCAGCGGATACGCAGTATTTT. This gives the protein CASSSVVSADTQYF. This chain connects TRBV19 to TRBJ2-3; D is undetermined. CDR3 length equals 14 residues. The V end lost 4 bases, the J end lost 6 bases, and 14 bases lay between the germline ends. Germline lookup yields CDR1 LNHDA and CDR2 SQIVND (reference sequence).

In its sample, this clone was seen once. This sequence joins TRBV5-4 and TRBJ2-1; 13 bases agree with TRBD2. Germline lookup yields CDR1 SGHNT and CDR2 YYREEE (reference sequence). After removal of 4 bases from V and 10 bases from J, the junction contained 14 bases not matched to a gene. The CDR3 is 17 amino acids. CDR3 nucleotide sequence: TGTGCCAGCAGCGGGACTAGCGGGATCCTTCCCCCAGGGGAGCAGTTCTTC. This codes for CASSGTSGILPPGEQFF. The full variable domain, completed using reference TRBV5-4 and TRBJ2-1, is ETGVTQSPTHLIKTRGQQVTLRCSSQSGHNTVSWYQQALGQGPQFIFQYYREEENGRGNFPPRFSGLQFPNYSSELNVNALELDDSALYLCASSGTSGILPPGEQFFGPGTRLTVL.

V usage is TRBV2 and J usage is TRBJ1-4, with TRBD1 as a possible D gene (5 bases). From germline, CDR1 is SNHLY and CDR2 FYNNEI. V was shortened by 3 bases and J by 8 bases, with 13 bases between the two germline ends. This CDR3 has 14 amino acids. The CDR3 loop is CASSDGGRGEKLFF. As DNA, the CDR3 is TGTGCCAGCAGTGACGGAGGAAGGGGCGAAAAACTGTTTTTT.

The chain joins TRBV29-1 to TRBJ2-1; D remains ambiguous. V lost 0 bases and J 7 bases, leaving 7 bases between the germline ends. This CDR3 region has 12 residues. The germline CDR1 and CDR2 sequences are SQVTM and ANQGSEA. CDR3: CSVEDLGNEQFF. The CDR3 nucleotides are TGCAGCGTTGAAGATCTCGGAAATGAGCAGTTCTTC.

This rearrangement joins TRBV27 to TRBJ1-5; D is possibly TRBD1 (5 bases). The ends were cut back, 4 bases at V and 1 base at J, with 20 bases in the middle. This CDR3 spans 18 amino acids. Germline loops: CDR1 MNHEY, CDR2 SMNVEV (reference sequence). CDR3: CASSSSLMFGGSNQPQHF. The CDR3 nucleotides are TGTGCCAGCAGTTCGAGCCTTATGTTTGGGGGGAGCAATCAGCCCCAGCATTTT.